Below are 26 T cell receptor beta chains sequenced from a single sample in a study of breast tumors, draining lymph nodes, adjacent tissues. Axillary draining lymph nodes of breast cancer patients supplied the node samples. TCRdb reprocessed the multiplex PCR reads with MiXCR, giving one entry per CDR3 protein. The sample comprises about 100,000 distinct CDR3 sequences, 21% of which are singletons, and under 1.5% rests with the top ten. What was sequenced was axillary lymph node tissue. The receptors derive from a female donor with breast cancer. Some clones in this sample may be carry-over from other donors' samples.

In this sample, this clonotype turned up many times. This chain joins TRBV14 and TRBJ2-3; D is tentatively TRBD1 or TRBD2 (5 bases each). Germline V gives CDR1 SGHDN, CDR2 FVKESK. V was shortened by 4 bases and J by 5 bases, with 22 bases between the two germline ends. The CDR3 is made up of 17 amino acids. CDR3 nucleotide sequence: TGTGCCAGCAGCCCCTTACTGGGGGTTATGGACAAAGATACGCAGTATTTT. The encoded protein is CASSPLLGVMDKDTQYF.

This clonotype was detected many times. V gene TRBV6-4 combines with J gene TRBJ1-3, with D perhaps matching TRBD1 (5 bases). The CDR3 contains 15 residues. V was shortened by 3 bases and J by 4 bases, with 13 bases between the two germline ends. Per the germline V gene, CDR1 is MRHNA and CDR2 is SNTAGT. CDR3 DNA sequence: TGTGCCAGCAGTGAAGGGACCCAGTCGGGAAACACCATATATTTT. Amino acid sequence: CASSEGTQSGNTIYF.

This clonotype was seen ten or more times. The chain has TRBV7-2 and TRBJ2-5; no clear D gene. Trimming cost V 2 bases and J 1 base, with 5 bases left between them. CDR1 is SGHTA and CDR2 is FQGNSA in the germline V gene. The CDR3 has 13 residues. For the CDR3, the DNA is TGTGCCAGCAGCTTATACAGCCAAGAGACCCAGTACTTC. Translation: CASSLYSQETQYF.

This clonotype was detected many times. The V call is TRBV5-1, the J call TRBJ2-7; TRBD1 might be the D (6 bases). V gave up 0 bases and J gave up 3 bases, with 19 bases separating them. This CDR3 comprises 17 residues. Germline V gives CDR1 SGHRS, CDR2 YFSETQ. CDR3 region: CASSLGGWDKRLYEQYF. As DNA, the CDR3 is TGCGCCAGCAGCTTGGGGGGGTGGGACAAGCGCCTCTACGAGCAGTACTTC.

This clonotype was detected ten times or more. The chain is built from TRBV5-5 and TRBJ2-7, with TRBD2 matching over 7 bases. The CDR3 length is 13 residues. V shed 6 bases and J 3 bases; nucleotides not matched to a gene: 6. Germline CDR1 SGHKS, CDR2 YYEKEE (reference sequence). The CDR3 reads CASTGLVFYEQYF. CDR3 sequence (DNA): TGTGCCAGCACCGGACTAGTTTTCTACGAGCAGTACTTC.

This clonotype was observed at least ten times. The chain recombines TRBV19 with TRBJ1-2; the match to TRBD1 covers 10 bases. The germline gives CDR1 LNHDA, CDR2 SQIVND (reference sequence). V shed 3 bases, J shed 2 bases, and the junction held 12 bases outside the gene matches. The CDR3 is made up of 18 amino acids. In DNA, the CDR3 is TGTGCCAGTAGTATCTTAAATCTTGGGGACAGGGGAAACTATGGCTACACCTTC. This translates into CASSILNLGDRGNYGYTF.

This clonotype occurred many times. The chain joins TRBV5-4 to TRBJ2-1; 15 nucleotides line up with TRBD2. The CDR3 is 16 residues long. Germline V gene sequence: CDR1 SGHNT, CDR2 YYREEE (reference sequence). Losses at the gene ends were 4 bases for V and 5 bases for J; bases not matched to a gene: 4. CDR3 in amino acids: CASSPRTSGGDNEQFF. CDR3 DNA sequence: TGTGCCAGCAGCCCGCGGACTAGCGGGGGGGACAATGAGCAGTTCTTC.

This clonotype has only a few counts. V and J are TRBV3-1 and TRBJ1-2; D is perhaps TRBD1 (5 bases). Germline V lookup: CDR1 LGHDT, CDR2 YNNKEL (reference sequence). This CDR3 is 14 amino acids long. The V end lost 3 bases, the J end lost 3 bases, and 11 bases lay between the germline ends. CDR3 in DNA: TGTGCCAGCAGCCAGGCATTAGGGGACTATGGCTACACCTTC. Translated, it gives CASSQALGDYGYTF.

This clonotype showed up many times. The V gene is TRBV29-1, the J gene TRBJ1-3, with TRBD1 identical over 9 bases. Germline assignment: CDR1 SQVTM and CDR2 ANQGSEA. J was trimmed by 4 bases and V by 2 bases; bases with no gene match: 3. CDR3 length equals 14 residues. The CDR3 loop reads CSVELTGGGNTIYF. The CDR3 bases are TGCAGCGTTGAATTGACAGGGGGAGGAAACACCATATATTTT.

This clonotype was found a few times. The genes are TRBV15 and TRBJ2-6; a possible D gene is TRBD1 (5 bases). The CDR3 extends over 15 amino acids. Trimming left V 3 bases short and J 2 bases short, with 8 bases between. In germline, CDR1 is LNHNV, CDR2 YYDKDF (reference sequence). DNA of the CDR3: TGTGCCACCAGCAGGGCAGGGACTGGGGCCAACGTCCTGACTTTC. Amino acid sequence: CATSRAGTGANVLTF. Filled out from reference TRBV15 and TRBJ2-6, the complete variable domain reads DAMVIQNPRYQVTQFGKPVTLSCSQTLNHNVMYWYQQKSSQAPKLLFHYYDKDFNNEADTPDNFQSRRPNTSFCFLDIRSPGLGDTAMYLCATSRAGTGANVLTFGAGSRLTVL.

This clonotype was seen at least ten times. This rearrangement joins TRBV20-1 to TRBJ2-3, with D possibly being TRBD1 (6 bases). This CDR3 contains 15 residues. Trimming removed 3 bases at V and 3 bases at J, with 16 bases between. CDR1 is DFQATT, CDR2 SNEGSKA, per germline (reference sequence). For the CDR3, the DNA is TGCAGTGCTAGCCTAACAGGGAGAAGTACAGATACGCAGTATTTT. Encoded protein: CSASLTGRSTDTQYF.

In this sample, this clonotype turned up many times. The V gene is TRBV5-6, the J gene TRBJ2-1, with TRBD1 as a possible D gene (5 bases). The germline gives CDR1 SGHDT, CDR2 YYEEEE. The CDR3 is 15 amino acids. Deletions cut 6 bases from V and 3 bases from J, with 16 bases between. The CDR3 DNA reads as TGTGCCAGCACCCGAAGGGGAACCAACTACAATGAGCAGTTCTTC. Encoded protein: CASTRRGTNYNEQFF. The entire variable domain, with the rest obtained from reference TRBV5-6 and TRBJ2-1, is as follows: DAGVTQSPTHLIKTRGQQVTLRCSPKSGHDTVSWYQQALGQGPQFIFQYYEEEERQRGNFPDRFSGHQFPNYSSELNVNALLLGDSALYLCASTRRGTNYNEQFFGPGTRLTVL.

This clonotype was observed at least ten times. The junction differs from germline at one of its ends, possibly a read error. CDR3 amino acids: CAREDSINHGYTF. CDR3 DNA: TGTGCCAGGGAGGACAGTATTAACCATGGCTACACCTTC. The V and J genes are TRBV11-3 and TRBJ1-2; D possibly corresponds to TRBD1 (6 bases). Germline lookup yields CDR1 SGHNT and CDR2 YENEEA. The CDR3 is 13 residues long.

This clonotype was observed many times. V and J are TRBV2 and TRBJ1-3; D unresolved. The germline V and J ends were trimmed by 6 bases and 0 bases, with 6 bases remaining between them. The CDR3 length is 13 residues. Germline CDR1 is SNHLY and CDR2 is FYNNEI. In DNA form, the CDR3 reads TGTGCCAGCAGGGGCAGCTCTGGAAACACCATATATTTT. It encodes CASRGSSGNTIYF.

This clonotype was counted ten times or more. V usage is TRBV27 and J usage is TRBJ1-6, with D unclear. This CDR3 region has 15 residues. Germline CDR1 is MNHEY and CDR2 is SMNVEV (reference sequence). With 3 bases removed from V and 10 bases from J, the gap between germline ends came to 16 bases. The CDR3 spells CASSFYGGAGSPLHF. In DNA, the CDR3 is TGTGCCAGCAGTTTCTACGGCGGAGCGGGGTCACCCCTCCACTTT.

This clonotype was recorded many times. This rearrangement joins TRBV7-8 to TRBJ2-3; 11 bases align to TRBD2. The junction had 4 bases not matched to a gene; V was cut back by 0 bases and J by 5 bases. CDR1 is SGHVS, CDR2 FQNEAQ, per germline. The CDR3 contains 16 residues. CDR3 bases: TGTGCCAGCAGCTTAGCTAGCGGGGGGGCGGGAGATACGCAGTATTTT. Translated: CASSLASGGAGDTQYF.

This clonotype was found many times. This rearrangement joins TRBV10-2 to TRBJ2-5, with 9 bases fitting TRBD1. Trimming took 6 bases from V and 4 from J; bases not matched to a gene: 0. CDR1 is WSHSY, CDR2 SAAADI, per germline. This CDR3 comprises 12 residues. The CDR3 DNA is TGCGCCAGCAGGGACAGGGGAGAGACCCAGTACTTC. The encoded protein is CASRDRGETQYF.

This clonotype was observed many times. J is TRBJ2-7 and V is TRBV29-1, with D perhaps matching TRBD1 or TRBD2 (5 bases each). The germline V gene encodes CDR1 SQVTM and CDR2 ANQGSEA. CDR3 length equals 11 residues. V was trimmed by 2 bases and J by 7 bases, leaving 9 bases between them. As DNA, the CDR3 is TGCAGCGTTGAAATGGGGGAGGAGCAGTACTTC. Protein product: CSVEMGEEQYF.

As to this clonotype: Possible read error: a much larger clone is one base away. The chain uses TRBV6-2 or TRBV6-3 and TRBJ2-5; 10 bases match TRBD2. The CDR3 has 15 residues. CDR1 and CDR2 from the germline V gene are MNHEY and SVGEGT. The DNA of the CDR3 is TGTGCCAGCAGAGCGAGCGGGAGGGCCGTAGAGACCCGGTACTTC. Translating it yields CASRASGRAVETRYF.

There are many counts of this clonotype. The J gene is TRBJ2-7, the V gene TRBV5-4; D unclear. Germline V CDR1 and CDR2: SGHNT, YYREEE (reference sequence). This CDR3 is 15 amino acids long. The V end lost 4 bases, the J end lost 3 bases, and 17 bases lay between the germline ends. The CDR3 bases are TGTGCCAGCAGCCCTGGACCCATTTCGGGCTACGAGCAGTACTTC. This gives the protein CASSPGPISGYEQYF.

This clonotype was counted ten times or more. The J gene is TRBJ2-5, the V gene TRBV3-1; 14 positions agree with TRBD2. Germline V lookup: CDR1 LGHDT, CDR2 YNNKEL (reference sequence). Losses at the gene ends were 3 bases for V and 2 bases for J; bases not matched to a gene: 2. The CDR3 is 16 residues long. CDR3 amino acids: CASSHGLAGGQETQYF. The CDR3 coding sequence is TGTGCCAGCAGCCACGGACTAGCGGGGGGTCAAGAGACCCAGTACTTC.

This clonotype was recorded at least ten times. The rearrangement uses TRBV7-9 and TRBJ2-7; D uncertain. CDR1 and CDR2 (germline): SEHNR, FQNEAQ (reference sequence). Trimming left V 6 bases short and J 3 bases short, with 12 bases between. There are 13 residues in the CDR3. This CDR3 is CASSPGSVYEQYF. The CDR3 DNA reads TGTGCCAGCAGTCCGGGTTCGGTCTACGAGCAGTACTTC.

This chain connects TRBV6-1 to TRBJ1-1; D unresolved. This CDR3 has 14 residues. Germline-derived CDR1 and CDR2 are MNHNS and SASEGT. V was pared by 5 bases and J by 1 base, with 11 bases between. The CDR3 DNA follows: TGTGCCAGCAGTCGGAGGGTACCGAACACTGAAGCTTTCTTT. As protein: CASSRRVPNTEAFF.

V is TRBV20-1 and J is TRBJ2-5; D unresolved. The ends were cut back, 0 bases at V and 5 bases at J, with 16 bases in the middle. The CDR3 loop spans 15 amino acids. The germline CDR1 and CDR2 sequences are DFQATT and SNEGSKA (reference sequence). The CDR3 protein is CSAREKQKEWETQYF. The CDR3 nucleotides read TGCAGTGCTAGAGAGAAACAGAAGGAATGGGAGACCCAGTACTTC.

V is TRBV11-2 and J is TRBJ2-2, with D tentatively TRBD2 (6 bases). This CDR3 comprises 16 residues. The V end was cut by 3 bases, the J end by 0 bases, with 11 bases between. Germline V gives CDR1 SGHAT, CDR2 FQNNGV. The CDR3 region is CASSFRGWANTGELFF. In DNA form, the CDR3 reads TGTGCCAGCAGCTTTCGGGGGTGGGCGAACACCGGGGAGCTGTTTTTT. The whole variable domain, filled in from reference TRBV11-2 and TRBJ2-2, reads EAGVAQSPRYKIIEKRQSVAFWCNPISGHATLYWYQQILGQGPKLLIQFQNNGVVDDSQLPKDRFSAERLKGVDSTLKIQPAKLEDSAVYLCASSFRGWANTGELFFGEGSRLTVL.

About this clonotype itself: A much more abundant neighbour one base away suggests this may be a read error. The gene calls are TRBV9 and TRBJ2-3; D is undetermined. The CDR3 has 15 residues. The germline gives CDR1 SGDLS, CDR2 YYNGEE. V was pared by 0 bases and J by 5 bases, with 13 bases between. The DNA for the CDR3 is TGTGCCAGCAGCGTAGGAGTCCATATGGGAGATACGCAGTATTTT. Its protein is CASSVGVHMGDTQYF.